The 15 T cell receptor beta chains presented below share a single source sample, sequenced in a study of shared clonotypes between healthy human individuals (TCRdb year 2020). Library construction relied on the immunoSEQ multiplex PCR assay. In TCRdb, the immuneACCESS table is reduced to in-frame sequences with V and J assigned. These tables do not hold every clone; where another copy was compared, an unresolved V gene accounts for under half, and the others remain unexplained. Present in this sample are over a million clones, roughly 74% of which were seen just once. The top ten constitute roughly 0.55% of the sample. Sequencing was performed on memory CD4+ T cells from PBMCs. The cell subset or site tag for this specimen amounts to: CD45RA-negative fraction. The receptors shown here come from a man aged 18 to 30 in good health. Some clones in this sample may be carry-over from other donors' samples.

The J gene is TRBJ2-7, the V gene TRBV6-1, with D hard to call. Looked up from germline, CDR1 is MNHNS and CDR2 is SASEGT. V was shortened by 3 bases and J by 0 bases, with 9 bases between the two germline ends. The CDR3 has 14 residues. The CDR3 reads CASSDTVPSYEQYF. CDR3 DNA: TGTGCCAGCAGTGACACAGTGCCCTCCTACGAGCAGTACTTC.

This clone has more than one count but fewer than ten. The chain carries TRBV14 and TRBJ1-2; D gene uncertain. Per the germline V gene, CDR1 is SGHDN and CDR2 is FVKESK. V lost 3 bases and J 7 bases, leaving 9 bases between the germline ends. The CDR3 runs 12 residues. The CDR3 region is CASSQLSGGYTF. CDR3 in DNA: TGTGCCAGCAGCCAGCTTTCCGGTGGCTACACCTTC.

This clone was seen only a few times. The rearrangement joins TRBV9 to TRBJ2-1; 9 nucleotides align to TRBD2. The CDR3 totals 14 residues. Germline-derived CDR1 and CDR2 are SGDLS and YYNGEE. Trimming removed 4 bases from V and 8 bases from J; junction bases left unmatched: 7. DNA for the CDR3: TGTGCCAGCAGCCCCCTGCGGGGGGGGGATGAGCAGTTCTTC. Translated: CASSPLRGGDEQFF.

The chain has TRBV6-1 and TRBJ2-1; no definite D call. Germline CDR1 reads MNHNS; CDR2 reads SASEGT. This CDR3 has 13 residues. V lost 1 base, J lost 6 bases, and 7 bases lay in between. CDR3 amino acids: CASSEVPSNEQFF. CDR3 nucleotide sequence: TGTGCCAGCAGTGAAGTCCCCTCCAATGAGCAGTTCTTC.

The chain is built from TRBV7-2 and TRBJ2-7; D gene unclear. The ends were cut back, 8 bases at V and 0 bases at J, with 11 bases in the middle. Germline V gene sequence: CDR1 SGHTA, CDR2 FQGNSA. The CDR3 covers 13 residues. The CDR3 here is CASWGDNSYEQYF. The DNA for the CDR3 is TGTGCCAGCTGGGGTGACAACTCCTACGAGCAGTACTTC.

The chain is built from TRBV2 and TRBJ2-2, with 9 bases aligning to TRBD2. The trim removed 6 bases at V and 5 bases at J, leaving 7 bases unmatched. The CDR3 runs to 15 residues. Germline CDR1 is SNHLY and CDR2 is FYNNEI. The CDR3 protein is CASRISGSGTGELFF. The CDR3 DNA reads TGTGCCAGCAGGATTAGCGGGAGTGGGACCGGGGAGCTGTTTTTT.

The chain links TRBV28 to TRBJ1-4; TRBD1 agrees at 9 bases. J lost 8 bases, V lost 3 bases, and 10 bases had no gene match. This CDR3 spans 16 amino acids. The germline V gene has CDR1 MDHEN and CDR2 SYDVKM. The CDR3 nucleotides read TGTGCCAGCAGTTTGTCCGGGGGACAGGGTCGGGAAAAACTGTTTTTT. Its protein is CASSLSGGQGREKLFF.

The gene calls are TRBV9 and TRBJ2-1, with TRBD1 matching 8 bases. Unmatched junction bases numbered 11, after V lost 0 bases and J lost 9 bases. CDR1 and CDR2 from the germline V gene are SGDLS and YYNGEE. This CDR3 contains 16 residues. The CDR3 is CASSVAGQGSLFEQFF. CDR3 DNA sequence: TGTGCCAGCAGCGTAGCTGGACAGGGTTCGCTCTTTGAGCAGTTCTTC.

The chain links TRBV6-1 to TRBJ1-3, with D perhaps TRBD1 (6 bases). CDR3 length: 15 residues. V was clipped by 4 bases and J by 4 bases, with 14 bases between them. The germline V gene has CDR1 MNHNS and CDR2 SASEGT. The DNA for the CDR3 is TGTGCCAGCAGTGCTGAGGGGGGCAGGGGAAACACCATATATTTT. Translated, it gives CASSAEGGRGNTIYF.

This sequence joins TRBV18 and TRBJ2-6; either TRBD1 or TRBD2 may fit D (7 bases each). Germline V gene lookup returns CDR1 KGHSH and CDR2 LQKENI. Between the trimmed V and J ends, which lost 1 base and 1 base, there was a span of 17 bases. This CDR3 has 19 amino acids. The DNA of the CDR3 is TGTGCCAGCTCACCACGGTTACAGGGGAGGGAGTCTGGGGCCAACGTCCTGACTTTC. Amino acid sequence: CASSPRLQGRESGANVLTF.

With regard to this clone: Additional DNA sequences in this sample encode the identical CDR3. The chain uses TRBV28 and TRBJ2-1, with D perhaps assigned TRBD1 or TRBD2 (5 bases each). This CDR3 is 11 amino acids long. The V gene lost 2 bases and the J gene lost 9 bases, with 5 bases spanning the gap. Germline V gives CDR1 MDHEN, CDR2 SYDVKM. This chain's CDR3 is CASSLGGEQFF. DNA of the CDR3: TGTGCCAGCAGTTTAGGGGGTGAGCAGTTCTTC.

This sequence joins TRBV11-2 and TRBJ1-5; D ambiguous. The length of the CDR3 is 12 residues. From germline, CDR1 is SGHAT and CDR2 FQNNGV. Trimming stripped 4 bases from V and 9 bases from J, with 10 bases between. The DNA of the CDR3 is TGTGCCAGCAGCTACGGCCCTGGGCCCCAGCATTTT. Its translation: CASSYGPGPQHF.

The CDR3 DNA is TGTGCCAGCTCTGAGGGCGGGAGCAAGTACGAGCAGTACTTC. This translates into CASSEGGSKYEQYF. The chain combines TRBV7-2 with TRBJ2-7; 7 bases agree with TRBD2. CDR3 length: 14 amino acids. V shed 8 bases, J shed 4 bases, and the junction held 11 bases outside the gene matches. Per germline, CDR1 SGHTA and CDR2 FQGNSA.

This sequence joins TRBV11-2 and TRBJ1-1; no reliable D call. CDR1 SGHAT and CDR2 FQNNGV come from the germline V gene. The CDR3 runs 15 residues. The V and J ends lost 3 bases and 2 bases respectively, with 13 bases between them. This chain's CDR3 is CASSFGEAANTEAFF. The DNA of the CDR3 is TGTGCCAGCAGCTTTGGTGAGGCAGCCAACACTGAAGCTTTCTTT.

The CDR3 is CASSQPPGAQYF. The DNA of the CDR3 is TGTGCCAGCAGCCAACCGCCGGGGGCCCAGTACTTC. The chain has TRBV28 and TRBJ2-5, with D possibly matching TRBD2 (6 bases). The CDR3 has 12 residues. Germline V gene lookup returns CDR1 MDHEN and CDR2 SYDVKM. The ends were cut back, 6 bases at V and 9 bases at J, with 14 bases in the middle.